Shown below are 2 T cell receptor beta chains from a single sample sequenced in a study of blood T cell repertoires in COVID-19. Method: immunoSEQ multiplex PCR; TCRdb's copy keeps in-frame clones and lacks some. The repertoire holds under 400,000 clones, roughly 90% seen once, with 6% to 7.5% in the top ten. Material for sequencing was peripheral blood. These receptors came from a man aged 18-30 years with active or convalescent COVID-19.

The V and J genes are TRBV28 and TRBJ1-5, with D perhaps matching TRBD1 (5 bases). This CDR3 is 15 amino acids long. The V gene lost 1 base and the J gene lost 3 bases, with 10 bases spanning the gap. Germline V lookup: CDR1 MDHEN, CDR2 SYDVKM. The CDR3: CASSLFGGDNQPQHF. For the CDR3, the DNA is TGTGCCAGCAGTTTATTCGGGGGGGACAATCAGCCCCAGCATTTT.

This rearrangement joins TRBV7-3 to TRBJ2-3, with 7 nucleotides matching TRBD2. The CDR3 spans 15 residues. V lost 3 bases and J lost 3; bases outside the gene matches: 6. Germline loops: CDR1 SGHTA, CDR2 FQGTGA. The CDR3 protein is CASSLDGRTTDTQYF. CDR3 bases: TGTGCCAGCAGCTTGGACGGGAGGACGACAGATACGCAGTATTTT.